The sequence of this T cell receptor (beta chain) was determined in a study of blood T cell repertoires in COVID-19 (dated by TCRdb to about 2020). About the full investigation: The collaborator samples originated in the United States, Italy and Spain and spanned the acute and convalescent phases of COVID-19. Nearly every sample came with metadata listing a de-identified subject ID, COVID-19 status, age in years and sex. Where available, HLA class I and class II types were obtained from metadata supplied by the sample provider rather than from assay-based typing. The repertoires were released in a freely available public database intended as a resource for research on the immune response to SARS-CoV-2. The prospective study material was composed of cDNA or gDNA derived from T cells, B-cell-depleted T cells, or PBMCs. Deeply sampled blood TCRbeta repertoires from subjects exposed to, actively infected with, or recovered from COVID-19 were included in the dataset. The samples were drawn from two sources: the first 160 participants of the ongoing ImmuneRACE study, and fewer than 1,500 subjects contributed by 6 global collaborators.

TCRbeta CDR3 regions were amplified from genomic DNA using the immunoSEQ Assay, a bias-controlled multiplex PCR. The original methods were these. The number of nucleated cells in each sample was estimated from the amplification of reference gene primers within the assay. To quantify the absolute abundance of each unique TCRbeta CDR3 rearrangement, sequence reads were collapsed and filtered. For each sample, productive Simpson clonality was calculated as the square root of Simpson's diversity index across productive rearrangements. The source is immuneACCESS, and TCRdb retained only in-frame sequences with V and J called. Part of the clones is not carried over; for the studies checked, unresolved V genes explain less than half of this, and the remainder is unexplained. That table furnishes V, J and clone size, whereas the DNA furnished D and trimming. In all, the sample holds 65,000 to 95,000 clones, and roughly 90% of those were seen once. Jointly, the top ten make up roughly 4.4% of the sample.

Regarding this clone: The specificity of this receptor is unknown. No quality values exist for individual bases; no much larger clone is one base distant.

The collaborating institutions used their own protocols to collect whole blood in K2EDTA tubes. For TCRbeta analysis, collaborators shipped samples as frozen whole blood, isolated PBMCs, or DNA extracted from either of those sample types. Broad study findings and their caveats: Clinical and demographic metadata were provided uncurated, with the amount varying by source and participant.

The CDR3 measures 16 amino acids from cysteine to phenylalanine. Only CDR3 DNA is held: 48 bases, read in frame from base 1. CDR1 and CDR2 were assigned from the germline V gene as MRHNA and SNTAGT. V sheds 5 bases and J sheds 2 bases, leaving 17 bases between their ends. The material sequenced was peripheral blood. This clonotype was sampled from a man aged 45 to 65 with active COVID-19. The chain is encoded by TRBV6-4 joined to TRBJ2-3; a tentative D call is TRBD2 (5 bases match). DNA sequence: TGTGCCAGCAGTAGAGCAGCGGTTGAAAACACAGATACGCAGTATTTT. It is translated as CASSRAAVENTDTQYF.